The rows below give T cell receptor beta chains drawn from one sample of a study of blood T cell repertoires in COVID-19. The table came from immunoSEQ multiplex PCR; TCRdb's copy has only in-frame clones and leaves some out. The data show around 300,000 clones, more than 85% seen once. Sample: peripheral blood. These receptors originate from a woman aged 25 to 39 with COVID-19, enrolled during active disease. Both conserved end residues are part of each CDR3. A D gene is named only where the DNA matches it firmly. Rows give clone size only sometimes, using once, few, many, or a class for an expanded clone.

clone_size j_call d_call v_call cdr3_aa cdr3_nt
. TRBJ1-1 . TRBV19 CASRVGRTEAFF TGTGCCAGTAGGGTGGGGCGGACTGAAGCTTTCTTT
. TRBJ2-7 . TRBV5-4 CASSLGFRDTGSYEQYF TGTGCCAGCAGCTTGGGCTTCCGGGACACTGGATCCTACGAGCAGTACTTC
. TRBJ2-7 . TRBV27 CASSLSAGIPSPYEQYF TGTGCCAGCAGTTTATCGGCAGGGATCCCCTCACCCTACGAGCAGTACTTC
. TRBJ2-2 . TRBV10-3 CAMTGTYGGGTGELFF TGTGCCATGACTGGGACCTACGGGGGAGGCACCGGGGAGCTGTTTTTT
. TRBJ2-2 TRBD2 TRBV7-9 CASSVDSGPNTGELFF TGTGCCAGCAGCGTAGATAGCGGGCCAAACACCGGGGAGCTGTTTTTT
. TRBJ1-1 . TRBV4-1 CASSQTKLQATNTEAFF TGCGCCAGCAGCCAAACAAAACTACAGGCTACGAACACTGAAGCTTTCTTT
. TRBJ2-3 . TRBV2 CASSESETPDTQYF TGTGCCAGCAGTGAAAGTGAAACTCCAGATACGCAGTATTTT
once TRBJ1-4 . TRBV2 CASIGHSATNEKLFF TGTGCCAGCATCGGACACTCAGCAACTAATGAAAAACTGTTTTTT
. TRBJ2-3 . TRBV11-2 CASSLLLATDTQYF TGTGCCAGCAGCCTGCTCCTAGCTACAGATACGCAGTATTTT
. TRBJ1-6 TRBD1 TRBV7-8 CASSSGTGTYSYNSPLHF TGTGCCAGCAGCTCCGGGACAGGGACATACTCCTATAATTCACCCCTCCACTTT
. TRBJ1-5 . TRBV19 CASSLSGPQHF TGTGCCAGTAGCCTTTCGGGGCCCCAGCATTTT
. TRBJ1-1 . TRBV27 CASSFSVRSEAFF TGTGCCAGCAGTTTCAGCGTCAGATCTGAAGCTTTCTTT
. TRBJ1-1 . TRBV5-6 CASSLGTSNTEAFF TGTGCCAGCAGCTTGGGGACTTCGAACACTGAAGCTTTCTTT
. TRBJ1-2 . TRBV9 CASQRGGTYGYTF TGTGCCAGCCAACGAGGGGGTACTTATGGCTACACCTTC
. TRBJ2-7 TRBD2 TRBV5-1 CASSSRLAGGGDEQYF TGCGCCAGCAGCTCCCGACTAGCGGGAGGGGGGGACGAGCAGTACTTC
. TRBJ1-2 . TRBV5-5 CASSSERGRSYGYTF TGTGCCAGCAGCTCGGAGCGGGGGAGGTCGTATGGCTACACCTTC
. TRBJ2-1 . TRBV7-6 CASSLLGGSSYNEQFF TGTGCCAGCAGCTTATTAGGGGGAAGCTCCTACAATGAGCAGTTCTTC
. TRBJ2-7 . TRBV28 CASTFYEQYF TGTGCCAGCACGTTTTACGAGCAGTACTTC
. TRBJ1-6 TRBD1 TRBV19 CASSIIYRGGNNSPLHF TGTGCCAGTAGTATAATCTACAGGGGCGGAAATAATTCACCCCTCCACTTT
. TRBJ2-5 . TRBV25-1 CASSTSRAVERETQYF TGTGCCAGCAGTACTAGCCGCGCAGTCGAGAGGGAGACCCAGTACTTC
. TRBJ2-4 . TRBV2 CASSLAKNIQYF TGTGCCAGCAGTCTAGCCAAAAACATTCAGTACTTC
. TRBJ2-2 . TRBV6-4 CASSDVGANTGELFF TGTGCCAGCAGTGACGTGGGGGCTAACACCGGGGAGCTGTTTTTT
. TRBJ2-3 . TRBV6-5 CASSYGQVRSTDTQYF TGTGCCAGCAGTTACGGGCAGGTCCGGAGCACAGATACGCAGTATTTT
. TRBJ1-2 . TRBV19 CASSNPNAFGYGYTF TGTGCCAGTAGTAACCCGAATGCCTTCGGGTATGGCTACACCTTC
. TRBJ1-5 . TRBV28 CASSLTGSSNQPQHF TGTGCCAGCAGTCTCACGGGGAGTAGCAATCAGCCCCAGCATTTT
. TRBJ2-2 . TRBV14 CASSQDWRNGELFF TGTGCCAGCAGCCAAGATTGGAGGAATGGGGAGCTGTTTTTT
. TRBJ2-3 . TRBV3-1/TRBV3-2 CASSHADTQYF TGTGCCAGCAGCCATGCGGATACGCAGTATTTT
. TRBJ2-5 TRBD2 TRBV6-6 CATSLFSGSVYQETQYF TGTGCCACCAGTCTCTTTAGCGGGAGTGTCTACCAAGAGACCCAGTACTTC
. TRBJ2-1 TRBD2 TRBV5-4 CASSSMLAGHFGEQFF TGTGCCAGCAGCTCTATGCTAGCGGGCCATTTCGGTGAGCAGTTCTTC
. TRBJ2-1 . TRBV6-5 CASTRDTYNEQFF TGTGCCAGCACTCGCGACACCTACAATGAGCAGTTCTTC
. TRBJ1-4 . TRBV7-9 CASSLASATNEKLFF TGTGCCAGCAGCTTAGCGTCTGCAACTAATGAAAAACTGTTTTTT
. TRBJ2-3 . TRBV24-1 CATSDPHGGGPYTQYF TGTGCCACCAGTGATCCGCACGGGGGTGGGCCCTATACGCAGTATTTT
once TRBJ2-2 . TRBV21-1 CASSKARRRKPGNTGELFF TGTGCCAGCAGCAAAGCTAGACGGAGGAAGCCCGGGAACACCGGGGAGCTGTTTTTT
. TRBJ2-2 . TRBV7-8 CASSLDRTGELFF TGTGCCAGCAGCTTAGACAGAACCGGGGAGCTGTTTTTT
. TRBJ2-1 TRBD2 TRBV19 CASSMGGSSKSYNEQFF TGTGCCAGTAGTATGGGGGGGTCGTCCAAGTCCTACAATGAGCAGTTCTTC
. TRBJ2-2 TRBD1 TRBV30 CAWTQGQGLRAGELFF TGTGCCTGGACTCAGGGACAGGGCCTACGAGCCGGGGAGCTGTTTTTT
. TRBJ2-1 . TRBV10-1 CASSDIASSYNEQFF TGCGCCAGCAGTGATATTGCCAGCTCCTACAATGAGCAGTTCTTC
. TRBJ1-1 . TRBV29-1 CSAGRGARETEAFF TGCAGCGCAGGACGGGGGGCAAGAGAAACTGAAGCTTTCTTT
. TRBJ2-3 TRBD2 TRBV9 CASSVGSSGRGTDTQYF TGTGCCAGCAGCGTAGGGAGTAGCGGGAGGGGAACAGATACGCAGTATTTT
. TRBJ2-7 TRBD1 TRBV7-9 CASSLGTGSSYEQYF TGTGCCAGCAGCTTAGGGACAGGGTCCTCCTACGAGCAGTACTTC
. TRBJ1-2 TRBD1 TRBV19 CASRRKGQGAKKTNYGYTF TGTGCCAGTAGACGTAAGGGACAGGGGGCGAAAAAAACTAACTATGGCTACACCTTC
once TRBJ1-2 . TRBV5-6 CASSLPGERGYTF TGTGCCAGCAGCTTGCCAGGGGAGCGAGGCTACACCTTC
. TRBJ1-1 . TRBV7-9 CASSLWAGMNTEAFF TGTGCCAGCAGCTTATGGGCAGGCATGAACACTGAAGCTTTCTTT
. TRBJ2-7 . TRBV5-6 CASSLVSRGFYEQYF TGTGCCAGCAGCTTGGTGTCCAGGGGCTTCTACGAGCAGTACTTC
. TRBJ1-1 TRBD1 TRBV30 CAWSATGGTFF TGTGCCTGGAGCGCCACAGGGGGAACTTTCTTT